Here is one TCR beta chain with its context. This sample stems from a study of coeliac disease. This CDR3 is built from 14 residues. Trimming stripped 2 bases from V and 1 base from J, with 9 bases between. Germline V gene sequence: CDR1 MDHEN, CDR2 SYDVKM. Repertoires were generated with immunoSEQ multiplex PCR, while TCRdb's copy carries only in-frame clones and drops some. The table includes 4,000 to 6,000 clones, roughly three quarters detected once. This sequence was found in a woman aged 40 to 50. Material: lymphocytes from the gut lamina propria. This rearrangement joins TRBV28 to TRBJ2-7, with D uncertain. The CDR3 sequence is CASSLAGRSYEQYF. The CDR3 region has the DNA TGTGCCAGCAGTTTAGCAGGAAGGTCCTACGAGCAGTACTTC.